Below are 18 T cell receptor beta chains sequenced from a single sample in a study of blood T cell repertoires in COVID-19. Produced via immunoSEQ multiplex PCR; TCRdb's table is partial and in-frame only. Here the sample spans some 220,000 clones, nearly 85% being singletons. Sequencing was performed on peripheral blood. Source of these receptors: a woman under 40 with COVID-19, enrolled during active disease.

The V gene is TRBV27, the J gene TRBJ2-3, with D perhaps matching TRBD1 (5 bases). The CDR3 totals 14 residues. With 7 bases removed from V and 2 bases from J, the gap between germline ends came to 13 bases. CDR1 is MNHEY, CDR2 SMNVEV, per germline (reference sequence). Here the CDR3 DNA reads TGTGCCAGCACCGACAGATACTTCACAGATACGCAGTATTTT. Protein product: CASTDRYFTDTQYF.

This clone was seen only once. V and J are TRBV4-3 and TRBJ2-7, with 8 bases that match TRBD2. V shed 0 bases, J shed 0 bases, and the junction held 4 bases outside the gene matches. Germline-derived CDR1 and CDR2 are LGHNA and YSLEER. The CDR3 has 16 amino acids. CDR3 sequence (DNA): TGCGCCAGCAGCCAAGACACAGCGGGAGCCTCCTACGAGCAGTACTTC. It is translated as CASSQDTAGASYEQYF.

This chain uses TRBV3-1 (or the pseudogene TRBV3-2) with TRBJ1-6; no definite D call. V was trimmed by 0 bases and J by 11 bases, leaving 17 bases between them. CDR1 and CDR2 from the germline V gene are LGHDT and YNNKEL (reference sequence). The CDR3 runs to 16 residues. The CDR3 here is CASSQDPAPHQAPLHF. Written as DNA, the CDR3 is TGTGCCAGCAGCCAAGATCCCGCTCCGCATCAGGCACCCCTCCACTTT.

This clone was counted a single time. The rearrangement links TRBV11-3 to TRBJ1-1, with 10 bases lining up with TRBD1. Unmatched junction bases numbered 1, after V lost 5 bases and J lost 7 bases. Germline CDR1 reads SGHNT; CDR2 reads YENEEA. This CDR3 has 12 amino acids. Here the CDR3 DNA reads TGTGCCAGCAGCCGGACAGGGGGTGAAGCTTTCTTT. It specifies CASSRTGGEAFF.

The table lists this clone with a few counts. The chain combines TRBV7-9 with TRBJ2-5; 10 nucleotides line up with TRBD1. Germline V CDR1 and CDR2: SEHNR, FQNEAQ (reference sequence). After removal of 5 bases from V and 5 bases from J, the junction contained 8 bases not matched to a gene. The CDR3 is 15 residues long. The CDR3 DNA sequence: TGTGCCAGCAGCCGTGGGACAGGGGAAGGGGAGACCCAGTACTTC. This sequence encodes CASSRGTGEGETQYF.

This sequence joins TRBV7-9 and TRBJ2-3, with TRBD1 as a possible D gene (6 bases). CDR1 is SEHNR and CDR2 is FQNEAQ in the germline V gene (reference sequence). The CDR3 loop spans 16 amino acids. Trimming removed 5 bases from V and 2 bases from J, with 17 bases in between. The DNA of the CDR3 is TGTGCCAGCAGCCGACTCGACAGGCGATACACAGATACGCAGTATTTT. It is translated as CASSRLDRRYTDTQYF. The variable domain in full, with the rest retrieved from reference TRBV7-9 and TRBJ2-3, is DTGVSQNPRHKITKRGQNVTFRCDPISEHNRLYWYRQTLGQGPEFLTYFQNEAQLEKSRLLSDRFSAERPKGSFSTLEIQRTEQGDSAMYLCASSRLDRRYTDTQYFGPGTRLTVL.

The chain carries TRBV6-5 and TRBJ1-3, with 7 nucleotides matching TRBD1. This CDR3 has 15 amino acids. The trim removed 5 bases at V and 4 bases at J, leaving 8 bases unmatched. Looked up from germline, CDR1 is MNHEY and CDR2 is SVGAGI. DNA for the CDR3: TGTGCCAGCAGTCTAAGACAGGGCCAAGGAAACACCATATATTTT. Its protein is CASSLRQGQGNTIYF.

The J gene is TRBJ1-1, the V gene TRBV12-5; D not resolved. CDR1 is LGHNT, CDR2 FRNRAP, per germline. Trimming shortened V by 4 bases and J by 5 bases, and 14 bases separated the two germline ends. The CDR3 runs to 14 residues. CDR3 nucleotide sequence: TGTGCTAGTGGTTCTGAAAGGGCGGGTACTGAAGCTTTCTTT. Translated, it gives CASGSERAGTEAFF.

The V call is TRBV12-3 or TRBV12-4, the J call TRBJ2-7; 10 bases match TRBD1. CDR3 length: 13 amino acids. Trimming at V came to 1 base and at J to 6 bases, leaving 0 bases not matched to a gene. The CDR3 here is CASSLGQGAEQYF. CDR3 DNA: TGTGCCAGCAGTTTAGGACAGGGGGCCGAGCAGTACTTC.

The J gene is TRBJ1-4, the V gene TRBV15, with TRBD1 as a possible D gene (6 bases). The germline V gene has CDR1 LNHNV and CDR2 YYDKDF (reference sequence). This CDR3 is 16 amino acids long. V gave up 5 bases and J gave up 0 bases, with 13 bases separating them. CDR3 loop: CATSGGGGATNEKLFF. The CDR3 DNA reads TGTGCCACCAGCGGGGGCGGGGGGGCAACTAATGAAAAACTGTTTTTT.

This clone was picked up one time. The chain combines TRBV2 with TRBJ2-2, with TRBD1 identical over 8 bases. The CDR3 length is 14 residues. The trim removed 7 bases at V and 2 bases at J, leaving 3 bases unmatched. Looked up from germline, CDR1 is SNHLY and CDR2 is FYNNEI. The CDR3 DNA reads TGTGCCAGCAATGACAGGGGTAACACCGGGGAGCTGTTTTTT. As protein: CASNDRGNTGELFF.

The genes are TRBV9 and TRBJ1-1; D not certain. This CDR3 spans 14 amino acids. Trimming pared 0 bases from V and 0 bases from J, leaving 6 bases between. CDR1 SGDLS and CDR2 YYNGEE come from the germline V gene. The CDR3, as DNA: TGTGCCAGCAGCGTAGGAATAGTGAACACTGAAGCTTTCTTT. Protein sequence: CASSVGIVNTEAFF. The full variable domain, rest sourced from reference TRBV9 and TRBJ1-1, is DSGVTQTPKHLITATGQRVTLRCSPRSGDLSVYWYQQSLDQGLQFLIQYYNGEERAKGNILERFSAQQFPDLHSELNLSSLELGDSALYFCASSVGIVNTEAFFGQGTRLTVV.

This clone was counted only a few times. This chain links TRBV21-1 with TRBJ2-7; the D call in the table, TRBD2, was not verified against the DNA. TRBV21-1 is classified as a pseudogene. This CDR3 spans 16 amino acids. Written as DNA, the CDR3 is TGTGCCAGCCGGGCACGGACTGGAGACGGACCCTACGAGCAGTACTTC. This sequence encodes CASRARTGDGPYEQYF.

V usage is TRBV7-3 and J usage is TRBJ2-2, with TRBD2 matching over 8 bases. With V trimmed by 1 base and J by 6 bases, 7 bases remained unmatched. CDR1 is SGHTA, CDR2 FQGTGA, per germline. The CDR3 totals 16 residues. The chain's CDR3 is CASSLISGSSSGELFF. CDR3 nucleotides: TGTGCCAGCAGCTTAATCAGCGGGAGTTCATCCGGGGAGCTGTTTTTT.

J is TRBJ2-7 and V is TRBV29-1, with TRBD2 matching over 9 bases. Germline lookup yields CDR1 SQVTM and CDR2 ANQGSEA. V gave up 3 bases and J gave up 0 bases; unmatched junction bases: 12. The CDR3 is made up of 17 amino acids. CDR3 loop: CSVETGVWRGGSYEQYF. The CDR3 DNA sequence: TGCAGCGTTGAGACCGGAGTCTGGCGGGGGGGCTCCTACGAGCAGTACTTC.

The chain couples TRBV2 to TRBJ2-7, with 14 nucleotides matching TRBD2. Unmatched junction bases numbered 5, after V lost 6 bases and J lost 7 bases. CDR1 is SNHLY, CDR2 FYNNEI, per germline. This CDR3 contains 14 residues. The chain's CDR3 is CASRTSGGAYEQYF. CDR3 sequence (DNA): TGTGCCAGCAGGACTAGCGGGGGGGCTTATGAGCAGTACTTC.

The J gene is TRBJ2-7, the V gene TRBV9, with 8 positions matching TRBD2. Germline V gene lookup returns CDR1 SGDLS and CDR2 YYNGEE. After removal of 4 bases from V and 4 bases from J, the junction contained 13 bases not matched to a gene. The CDR3 runs to 16 residues. CDR3 nucleotide sequence: TGTGCCAGCAGCTCTGGGTTAGCGGGAAAGGGGTACGAGCAGTACTTC. Translating gives CASSSGLAGKGYEQYF.

This clone has more than one count but fewer than ten. The chain has TRBV7-9 and TRBJ2-2; the D gene is possibly TRBD2 (6 bases). The V and J ends lost 7 bases and 1 base respectively, with 16 bases between them. Germline values: CDR1 SEHNR, CDR2 FQNEAQ (reference sequence). The CDR3 runs to 16 residues. CDR3: CASTSWAGGNTGELFF. In nucleotides, the CDR3 is TGTGCCAGCACTTCATGGGCCGGGGGGAACACCGGGGAGCTGTTTTTT. Full variable domain (missing parts from reference TRBV7-9 and TRBJ2-2): DTGVSQNPRHKITKRGQNVTFRCDPISEHNRLYWYRQTLGQGPEFLTYFQNEAQLEKSRLLSDRFSAERPKGSFSTLEIQRTEQGDSAMYLCASTSWAGGNTGELFFGEGSRLTVL.